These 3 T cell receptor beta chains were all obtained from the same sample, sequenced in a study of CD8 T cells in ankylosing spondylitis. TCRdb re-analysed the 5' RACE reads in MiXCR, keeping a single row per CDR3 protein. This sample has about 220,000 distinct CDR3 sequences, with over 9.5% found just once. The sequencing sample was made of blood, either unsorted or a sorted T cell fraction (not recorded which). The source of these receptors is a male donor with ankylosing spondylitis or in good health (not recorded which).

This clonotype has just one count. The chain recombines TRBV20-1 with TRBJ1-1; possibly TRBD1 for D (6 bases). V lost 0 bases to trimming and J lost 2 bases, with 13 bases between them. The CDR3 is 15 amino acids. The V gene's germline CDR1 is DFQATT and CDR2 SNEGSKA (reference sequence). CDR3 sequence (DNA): TGCAGTGCTAGAGAAGGAGGAGGGGGAAACACTGAAGCTTTCTTT. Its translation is CSAREGGGGNTEAFF.

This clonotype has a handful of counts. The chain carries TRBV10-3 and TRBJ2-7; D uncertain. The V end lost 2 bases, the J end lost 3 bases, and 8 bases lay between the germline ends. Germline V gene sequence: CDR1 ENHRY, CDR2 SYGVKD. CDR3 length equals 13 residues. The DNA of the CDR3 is TGTGCCATCAGTGAGAAGACAAACTACGAGCAGTACTTC. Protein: CAISEKTNYEQYF.

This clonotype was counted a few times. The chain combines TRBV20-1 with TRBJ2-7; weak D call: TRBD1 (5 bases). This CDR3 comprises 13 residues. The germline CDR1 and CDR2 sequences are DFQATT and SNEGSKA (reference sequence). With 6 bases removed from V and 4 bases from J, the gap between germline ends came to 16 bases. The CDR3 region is CSAQGPTVYEQYF. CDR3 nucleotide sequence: TGCAGTGCCCAGGGCCCGACAGTTTACGAGCAGTACTTC.